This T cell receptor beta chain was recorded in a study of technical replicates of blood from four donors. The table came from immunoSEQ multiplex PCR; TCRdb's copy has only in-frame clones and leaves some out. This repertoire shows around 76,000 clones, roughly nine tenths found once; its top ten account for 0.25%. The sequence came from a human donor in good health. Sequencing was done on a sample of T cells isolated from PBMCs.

CDR3 bases: TGTGCCACCGATTTCGGAGATACGCAGTATTTT. It specifies CATDFGDTQYF. This chain connects TRBV2 to TRBJ2-3; D unclear. V was trimmed by 10 bases and J by 5 bases, leaving 10 bases between them. Germline CDR1 and CDR2: SNHLY and FYNNEI. The CDR3 runs 11 residues.